This TCR beta chain was obtained from a study of vaccination effects on CD4 cells after COVID-19 (dated by TCRdb to 2022 to 2024). Study-level background: Post-vaccine samples across the study were collected a median of 72 days after the second dose, with a range of 14 to 241. SARS-CoV-2 spike-specific CD4+ TCR repertoires from before and after mRNA vaccination were compared in COVID-19 convalescent patients and in infection-naive vaccine recipients. The full study included around nine COVID-19 convalescent patients and a few SARS-CoV-2-naive healthy vaccine recipients. Cultures from other donors in the study were sequenced using the Oncomine TCR Beta short-read assay on an Illumina iSeq 100. Overall study outcomes, separate from this receptor: Among healthy vaccine recipients, nearly all vaccine-induced clones were SARS-CoV-2 mono-reactive, and just 1 of 255 was cross-reactive with common cold coronaviruses. Marked clonal contraction was observed in both infection-induced and vaccine-induced clones at late post-vaccination timepoints, consistent with waning T cell responses. Limitations of the study were the small number of convalescent patients and the absence of early post-infection timepoints.

Library prep was done by the immunoSEQ multiplex PCR assay. DNA from the CD4+ T cells that had been cultured and isolated underwent TCR beta CDR3 sequencing. The authors' pipeline ran thus. Non-productive TCR sequences were removed and reads were trimmed to the CDR3 region, keeping CDR3s of at least 7 amino acids. Antigen-specific clonotypes were identified with the MANAFEST web app by comparing expansion in peptide wells against reference cultures. To be called positive, a clone needed expansion at FDR<0.05 compared with the reference and with all other wells, an odds ratio greater than 5, and a frequency greater than 0.1% in two replicate wells. A clonotype was defined as cross-reactive if the clonotype was significantly expanded both in SARS-CoV-2 spike wells and in at least one common cold coronavirus spike condition. CDR3 similarity was assessed by Levenshtein distance with the stringdist R package, and unrooted trees were built with ape in R 3.6.1. This immuneACCESS table, as held by TCRdb, lists in-frame sequences with V and J called but not all clones. Of the missing ones, under half trace to an unresolved V gene in checked studies; the others have no known cause. V, J and clone size are taken as reported in that table, and D and trimming were inferred from the DNA itself. This sample is represented by 27,000 or so clones; roughly 85% of them were singletons. The top ten clones comprise 1.4% to 1.5% of the sample.

The germline V gene sets CDR1 to SGHRS and CDR2 to YFSETQ. A distance of 13 bases separates the germline ends of V and J, which lose 2 bases and 7 bases respectively. There are 14 amino acids in the CDR3, from cysteine to phenylalanine inclusive. Of all the DNA, just the CDR3 is kept, 42 bases in frame from base 1. Concerning this clone: Its target antigen remains unknown. No much larger clone is present one base from it, and per-base qualities are unavailable.

In the ViraFEST assay, PBMC were stimulated with viral peptide pools, and antigen-specific CD4+ T cell clonotypes were then identified by expansion using TCR sequencing. After about 10 days of culture, CD4+ T cells were isolated with the EasySep CD4+ T cell isolation kit. Participants received two doses of either the BNT162b2 or the mRNA-1273 mRNA SARS-CoV-2 vaccine. The absence of prior SARS-CoV-2 infection in healthy vaccine recipients was confirmed by negative nucleocapsid antibodies before and after vaccination. Roughly 2 million PBMC per well were cultured in IMDM with roughly 5% human AB serum, around 10 IU/ml IL-2 and gentamicin, plus 10 ug/ml peptides. On days 3 and 7, half of the culture medium was replaced with fresh IL-2-containing medium. Unless noted otherwise, every peptide stimulation condition was grown in triplicate wells. Using Ficoll-Paque Plus gradient centrifugation, PBMC were separated from whole blood and then either used fresh or cryopreserved at -140C. The overlapping peptide pools covered the spike proteins of SARS-CoV-2 and of the common cold coronaviruses HCoV-NL63, HCoV-OC43 and HCoV-229E. Genomic DNA was extracted from cultured CD4+ T cells with the QIAamp micro DNA kit.

The clonotype originates from a human donor who received a COVID-19 vaccine. Some clones in this sample may be carry-over from other donors' samples. Material: CD4+ T cells from PBMCs cultured with HCoV-NL63 spike peptides, obtained after COVID-19 vaccination. The cell subset or site label corresponds to: HCoV-NL63 spike overlapping peptide pool stimulation. Recombination joined TRBV5-1 with TRBJ1-3; no D gene is confidently identified. The CDR3 is CASSFQPGANTIYF. In nucleotide form, the sequence is TGCGCCAGCAGCTTTCAGCCAGGAGCTAACACCATATATTTT.